This T cell receptor (beta chain) is from a study of tumor-infiltrating lymphocytes in primary liver carcinoma. Study-level background: Patients included men and women of 30 to 69 years. Spanning 4.2 to 10 cm, the tumors were T1-T3 N0M0. General study findings and limits: Relative to blood, tumors carried a significantly larger fraction of the repertoire in their top 250 clones (p = 0.039).

Co-extraction of both nucleic acids (RNA and DNA) used about 20-33 mg of unsorted bulk tissue. This CDR3 spans 15 amino acids. Germline V lookup: CDR1 MNHEY, CDR2 SVGEGT. Details on this clonotype: The antigen is undetermined. This may arise from a read error, as a much more abundant clone is one base away.

A primer in the constant region served to generate TCR beta cDNA from approximately 500 ng of total RNA. Three-round nested multiplex PCR performed with slightly modified ARM-PCR produced the TCR beta libraries. The two initial PCR rounds, nine to eleven cycles each, used TRBV1-TRBV30 forward and C-beta reverse primers. TCRdb re-called the multiplex PCR reads with MiXCR, one entry per CDR3 protein. The sample records approximately 42,000 distinct CDR3 sequences, roughly 77% being singletons. The sequenced sample was tumor-adjacent normal liver tissue. The V call is TRBV6-2 or TRBV6-3, the J call TRBJ1-1; D is unclear. The source of this sequence is a woman in her 30s with primary liver carcinoma and hepatitis B virus infection. The CDR3 sequence is CVSSYPEAGRTEAFF. CDR3 coding DNA: TGTGTCAGCAGTTACCCCGAGGCAGGTCGGACTGAAGCTTTCTTT.